A selection of T cell receptor beta chains follows, all from one sample in a study of shared clonotypes between healthy human individuals. Assay: immunoSEQ multiplex PCR; the TCRdb copy retains only in-frame clones and omits some. The sample includes roughly 700,000 clones, around 90% of them seen just once. The specimen was memory CD8+ T cells from PBMCs. The source is a man aged 18 to 30 in good health. Some clones in this sample may be carry-over from other donors' samples. Both conserved end residues are part of each CDR3. D genes are given only for firm matches. Rows may omit the clone size; those that give it use once, few, many or a size class.

TGTGCCAGCAGTACCTCAGGGTTCCGCGAGCAGTACTTC	CASSTSGFREQYF	TRBV5-6	.	.	TRBJ2-7
TGTGCCAGCAGCTCCCCAGGGACTAGCGGGGGCTATGATGGGCAGTTCTTC	CASSSPGTSGGYDGQFF	TRBV7-9	TRBD2	.	TRBJ2-1
TGTGCCAGCTCACCAGGAATCGTAAGGGACGCCGGGGAGCTGTTTTTT	CASSPGIVRDAGELFF	TRBV18	.	.	TRBJ2-2
TGTGCCAGCAGCCAGGGACAGGGCGAAGATACGCAGTATTTT	CASSQGQGEDTQYF	TRBV14	TRBD1	.	TRBJ2-3
TGTGCCAGCAGTGGCGGACAGAGAGGCTTTAAGGACTATGGCTACACCTTC	CASSGGQRGFKDYGYTF	TRBV25-1	.	.	TRBJ1-2
TGTGCCAGCAGCCTCTACGAGACAGGGAAAACCTATGGCTACACCTTC	CASSLYETGKTYGYTF	TRBV28	TRBD1	.	TRBJ1-2
TGTGCCAGCAGTTTCGGGACAGGGGGATACGAGCAGTACTTC	CASSFGTGGYEQYF	TRBV27	TRBD1	.	TRBJ2-7
TGTGCCAGCAGTAAACAGGGCTCTGGGGCCAACGTCCTGACTTTC	CASSKQGSGANVLTF	TRBV27	.	.	TRBJ2-6
TGTGCCAGCAGCCAAGTAAATAAGAGGGATGAGCAGTTCTTC	CASSQVNKRDEQFF	TRBV14	.	.	TRBJ2-1
TGCGCCAGCAGCCCCCCCCGGTGGGTAGCGGAGTCCTACGAGCAGTACTTC	CASSPPRWVAESYEQYF	TRBV4-1	.	.	TRBJ2-7
TGTGCCAGCAGTGCTACTTGGGACAGGGGGCGAAACACTGAAGCTTTCTTT	CASSATWDRGRNTEAFF	TRBV27	TRBD1	.	TRBJ1-1
TGTGCCAGCAGCCAAGAATTGCGACTTACCTACGAGCAGTACTTC	CASSQELRLTYEQYF	TRBV4-2	.	.	TRBJ2-7
TGTGCCAGCAGTTTTCTTAGCGGGGGCTACAATGAGCAGTTCTTC	CASSFLSGGYNEQFF	TRBV28	TRBD2	few	TRBJ2-1
TGTGCCATCAGTGACGATGACAGCGGGAGGGCCTTTTTAGAGACCCAGTACTTC	CAISDDDSGRAFLETQYF	TRBV10-3	TRBD2	.	TRBJ2-5
TGTGCCAGCAGTTTGCTGCCGGGACTAGCGTATCTTGGGGCCCCCTACGAGCAGTACTTC	CASSLLPGLAYLGAPYEQYF	TRBV27	TRBD2	.	TRBJ2-7
TGTGCCAGCATAGGGGGAGTCTCCTACAATGAGCAGTTCTTC	CASIGGVSYNEQFF	TRBV7-9	.	.	TRBJ2-1
TGTGCCAGTAGTATTGGTCAGGGTTACACTGAAGCTTTCTTT	CASSIGQGYTEAFF	TRBV19	.	.	TRBJ1-1
TGCGCCAGCAGCCAAGGGCCAGGAGCTGGAAACACCATATATTTT	CASSQGPGAGNTIYF	TRBV4-3	.	.	TRBJ1-3
TGCGCCAGCAGCCAAGATGTAGGAGGAGGTCAGCCCCAGCATTTT	CASSQDVGGGQPQHF	TRBV4-1	.	.	TRBJ1-5
TGTGCCAGCAGCACAGGGACCCTTGCAACTAATGAAAAACTGTTTTTT	CASSTGTLATNEKLFF	TRBV7-8	.	.	TRBJ1-4
TGTGCCAGCAGACCTGACAGGAACACTGAAGCTTTCTTT	CASRPDRNTEAFF	TRBV11-2	.	.	TRBJ1-1
TGTGCCAGCAGCTTGGGGCAGGGGGTCTTCTCCTACGAGCAGTACTTC	CASSLGQGVFSYEQYF	TRBV5-8	TRBD1	.	TRBJ2-7
TGTGCCATCAGAGAACGACTAGCGGGTCTGACGAACACCGGGGAGCTGTTTTTT	CAIRERLAGLTNTGELFF	TRBV10-3	TRBD2	.	TRBJ2-2
TGTGCCGTCACAGGGCCCCCCTCCTACGAGCAGTACTTC	CAVTGPPSYEQYF	TRBV6-5	.	once	TRBJ2-7
TGTGCCAGCAGCCCAGGAGACTACGAGCAGTACTTC	CASSPGDYEQYF	TRBV6-6	.	few	TRBJ2-7
TGTGCCAGCCAATCGGGACCGCCGAGCTCTGGAAACACCATATATTTT	CASQSGPPSSGNTIYF	TRBV28	.	.	TRBJ1-3
TGTGCCAGCAGCGTAGGGCGGGATACCGCCTACGAGCAGTACTTC	CASSVGRDTAYEQYF	TRBV9	.	.	TRBJ2-7
TGTGCCAGCAGCCCCGCTTGGACAGGGGGCTCAGGGGCTTTCTTT	CASSPAWTGGSGAFF	TRBV7-8	TRBD1	.	TRBJ1-1
TGTGCCAGCAGTTCAGGGCTCTGGACTGAAGCTTTCTTT	CASSSGLWTEAFF	TRBV27	.	.	TRBJ1-1